These 19 T cell receptor beta chains were sequenced from one sample in a study of T cells in Graves' hyperthyroidism and ophthalmopathy. The CDR3 regions of TCR beta were amplified from RNA transcripts. First-round RT-PCR with HTBI primers amplified the TCR CDR3 region. One entry per CDR3 protein, called by TCRdb with MiXCR from the multiplex PCR reads. The data show a few hundred thousand distinct CDR3 sequences, roughly 15% seen once. Sequenced: blood. The origin of the receptors is a woman aged 25 to 39 with Graves' ophthalmopathy.

This clonotype was seen repeatedly, ten times or more. The chain has TRBV6-2 or TRBV6-3 and TRBJ2-2; no firm D call. The length of the CDR3 is 16 residues. Germline V CDR1 and CDR2: MNHEY, SVGEGT. Trimming pared 4 bases from V and 0 bases from J, leaving 12 bases between. CDR3 DNA sequence: TGTGCCAGCAGTTCCCACCAAGGCGCGAACACCGGGGAGCTGTTTTTT. It specifies CASSSHQGANTGELFF.

This clonotype was detected ten times or more. The chain joins TRBV30 to TRBJ1-5, with D tentatively TRBD1 (5 bases). V shed 0 bases and J shed 4 bases, with 16 bases lying between them. CDR1 is GTSNPN and CDR2 is SVGIG in the germline V gene (reference sequence). The CDR3 contains 16 residues. The CDR3 sequence is CAWSVASGSMNQPQHF. In nucleotides, the CDR3 is TGTGCCTGGAGTGTAGCCTCAGGGAGTATGAATCAGCCCCAGCATTTT.

This clonotype was counted at least ten times. V is TRBV20-1 and J is TRBJ2-3; 11 positions agree with TRBD2. CDR1 DFQATT and CDR2 SNEGSKA come from the germline V gene (reference sequence). The length of the CDR3 is 15 residues. V gave up 6 bases and J gave up 4 bases; unmatched junction bases: 9. CDR3 sequence (DNA): TGCAGTGCGGACTATAGCGGGGGGGTAGCAGATACGCAGTATTTT. Protein product: CSADYSGGVADTQYF.

Ten or more counts support this clonotype. CDR3 amino acids: CASSPLRGNQETQYF. The CDR3 DNA reads as TGTGCCAGCTCGCCCCTCCGGGGGAACCAAGAGACCCAGTACTTC. This chain links TRBV18 with TRBJ2-5; perhaps TRBD2 as D (6 bases). CDR3 size: 15 residues. Looked up from germline, CDR1 is KGHSH and CDR2 is LQKENI. The V and J ends lost 6 bases and 0 bases respectively, with 14 bases between them.

This clonotype was seen many times. This chain joins TRBV20-1 and TRBJ1-6; D perhaps matches TRBD1 (5 bases). Trimming left V 2 bases short and J 7 bases short, with 12 bases between. CDR3 length: 14 residues. Germline CDR1 reads DFQATT; CDR2 reads SNEGSKA (reference sequence). CDR3 nucleotide sequence: TGCAGTGCTAGACGACAGAATGCAAATTCACCCCTCCACTTT. Translating gives CSARRQNANSPLHF.

This clonotype was recorded at least ten times. The rearrangement uses TRBV30 and TRBJ1-2; D not certain. This CDR3 has 12 amino acids. Germline V lookup: CDR1 GTSNPN, CDR2 SVGIG (reference sequence). Deletions cut 4 bases from V and 3 bases from J, with 9 bases between. The CDR3 is CAWTRLDYGYTF. For the CDR3, the DNA is TGTGCCTGGACCCGTTTGGACTATGGCTACACCTTC.

This clonotype was detected a few times. V gene TRBV6-1 combines with J gene TRBJ2-3; unclear D gene. The CDR3 is 11 amino acids. Trimming left V 8 bases short and J 3 bases short, with 6 bases between. The V gene's germline CDR1 is MNHNS and CDR2 SASEGT. CDR3 amino acids: CASFWTDTQYF. CDR3 DNA: TGTGCCAGCTTCTGGACAGATACGCAGTATTTT.

This sequence joins TRBV5-1 and TRBJ1-2, with 7 bases lining up with TRBD1. The germline CDR1 and CDR2 sequences are SGHRS and YFSETQ. This CDR3 contains 18 residues. V was pared by 0 bases and J by 1 base, with 12 bases of the junction left unmatched. The CDR3 is CASSLAPDRLTLNYGYTF. CDR3 bases: TGCGCCAGCAGCTTGGCCCCGGACAGGTTAACACTTAACTATGGCTACACCTTC.

There are a few counts of this clonotype. A much larger clonotype is one base distant, so this may be a read error. The chain joins TRBV6-5 to TRBJ2-5; the D call may be TRBD1 or TRBD2 (6 bases each). Germline assignment: CDR1 MNHEY and CDR2 SVGAGI. Trimming removed 2 bases at V and 5 bases at J, with 15 bases between. The CDR3 is made up of 15 amino acids. As DNA, the CDR3 is TGTGCCAGCAGTTACCCGAATCGGGGGCTGGAGACCCAGTACTTC. It is translated as CASSYPNRGLETQYF.

V is TRBV29-1 and J is TRBJ2-2; D is possibly TRBD1 or TRBD2 (6 bases each). The V gene's germline CDR1 is SQVTM and CDR2 ANQGSEA. With 4 bases removed from V and 3 bases from J, the gap between germline ends came to 12 bases. There are 14 residues in the CDR3. CDR3 DNA: TGCAGCGTTGTAGGGGGGCGGCACACCGGGGAGCTGTTTTTT. Amino acid sequence: CSVVGGRHTGELFF.

This rearrangement joins TRBV6-4 to TRBJ2-1; 13 bases match TRBD2. Losses at the gene ends were 3 bases for V and 0 bases for J; bases not matched to a gene: 14. The CDR3 consists of 21 residues. Germline-derived CDR1 and CDR2 are MRHNA and SNTAGT. The CDR3 DNA is TGTGCCAGCAGTGAAGAATATCCGACTAGCGGGGGGACGAGCTCCTACAATGAGCAGTTCTTC. This codes for CASSEEYPTSGGTSSYNEQFF.

This clonotype was detected a few times. The V gene is TRBV7-9, the J gene TRBJ2-3; 7 bases fit TRBD2. Trimming cost V 3 bases and J 0 bases; bases outside gene matches: 6. CDR1 and CDR2 (germline): SEHNR, FQNEAQ (reference sequence). The CDR3 runs to 16 residues. For the CDR3, the DNA is TGTGCCAGCAGCTTGGGGGGGACTTCTAGCACAGATACGCAGTATTTT. The encoded protein is CASSLGGTSSTDTQYF.

In regard to this clonotype: This sequence may be a read error, since a much larger clone differs from it by one base. V is TRBV6-1 and J is TRBJ2-5, with D possibly matching TRBD2 (5 bases). Germline V gene data show CDR1 as MNHNS and CDR2 as SASEGT. The CDR3 runs 14 residues. The CDR3 loop reads CASSVRSARETQHF. The CDR3 bases are TGTGCCAGCAGTGTGAGGTCGGCTAGGGAGACCCAGCACTTC.

This clonotype showed up many times. DNA for the CDR3: TGTGCCAGCAGTTATAGGGGGACCGGGGAGCTGTTTTTT. It codes for CASSYRGTGELFF. This chain joins TRBV6-5 and TRBJ2-2; TRBD1 might be the D (6 bases). The CDR3 is made up of 13 amino acids. Trimming removed 3 bases at V and 5 bases at J, with 7 bases between. CDR1 is MNHEY, CDR2 SVGAGI, per germline.

This clonotype was recorded many times. The V gene is TRBV2, the J gene TRBJ2-5; weak D call: TRBD2 (7 bases). Germline V gene lookup returns CDR1 SNHLY and CDR2 FYNNEI. Trimming removed 2 bases at V and 3 bases at J, with 10 bases between. There are 14 residues in the CDR3. This CDR3 is CASSERGAKETQYF. DNA for the CDR3: TGTGCCAGCAGTGAACGGGGGGCCAAAGAGACCCAGTACTTC.

Turning to this clonotype: A much larger clone is a single base away; this may be a read error. The chain recombines TRBV15 with TRBJ2-2; D possibly corresponds to TRBD1 (5 bases). This CDR3 is built from 15 residues. CDR1 is LNHNV, CDR2 YYDKDF, per germline (reference sequence). V lost 3 bases, J lost 6 bases, and 14 bases lay in between. The CDR3 reads CATSRDTNGPGELFF. The CDR3 DNA sequence: TGTGCCACCAGCAGGGACACGAACGGGCCCGGGGAGCTGTTTTTT.

This clonotype occurred a few times. The gene calls are TRBV19 and TRBJ1-5; TRBD1 matches at 8 bases. Germline V lookup: CDR1 LNHDA, CDR2 SQIVND (reference sequence). The trim removed 3 bases at V and 1 base at J, leaving 2 bases unmatched. The CDR3 is 15 residues long. CDR3 bases: TGTGCCAGTAGTATGGACAGGGTGAGCAATCAGCCCCAGCATTTT. This codes for CASSMDRVSNQPQHF.

The genes are TRBV2 and TRBJ2-5; 12 bases match TRBD1. CDR1 and CDR2 (germline): SNHLY, FYNNEI. V gave up 7 bases and J gave up 3 bases; unmatched junction bases: 9. The CDR3 is 16 residues long. CDR3 loop: CASKTGTGGPEETQYF. Written as DNA, the CDR3 is TGTGCCAGCAAGACCGGGACAGGGGGCCCCGAAGAGACCCAGTACTTC.

The sample holds a few counts of this clonotype. The gene calls are TRBV7-9 and TRBJ1-5; the D gene is possibly TRBD1 (5 bases). The CDR3 contains 14 residues. Germline V gives CDR1 SEHNR, CDR2 FQNEAQ (reference sequence). Deletions cut 6 bases from V and 6 bases from J, with 15 bases between. The CDR3 DNA sequence: TGTGCCAGCAGTTCGACGGGACTTTTTCAGCCCCAGCATTTT. Protein sequence: CASSSTGLFQPQHF.